This TCR beta chain emerged from a study of radiotherapy plus CTLA-4 blockade in lung cancer. Trimming removed 10 bases at V and 2 bases at J, with 18 bases between. This CDR3 region has 14 residues. From germline, CDR1 is WSHSY and CDR2 SAAADI. Produced via immunoSEQ multiplex PCR; TCRdb's table is partial and in-frame only. The table includes about 120,000 clones, more than 80% detected once. The receptor was isolated from a human donor with non-small cell lung cancer that progressed on radiotherapy plus ipilimumab. The rearrangement uses TRBV10-2 and TRBJ2-7, with a tentative D call TRBD2 (6 bases). The sequenced sample was peripheral blood, obtained from a patient treated with radiotherapy plus ipilimumab. Written as DNA, the CDR3 is TGCGCCAACCGTGCGGGACGTGTCCCCTACGAGCAGTACTTC. This gives the protein CANRAGRVPYEQYF.